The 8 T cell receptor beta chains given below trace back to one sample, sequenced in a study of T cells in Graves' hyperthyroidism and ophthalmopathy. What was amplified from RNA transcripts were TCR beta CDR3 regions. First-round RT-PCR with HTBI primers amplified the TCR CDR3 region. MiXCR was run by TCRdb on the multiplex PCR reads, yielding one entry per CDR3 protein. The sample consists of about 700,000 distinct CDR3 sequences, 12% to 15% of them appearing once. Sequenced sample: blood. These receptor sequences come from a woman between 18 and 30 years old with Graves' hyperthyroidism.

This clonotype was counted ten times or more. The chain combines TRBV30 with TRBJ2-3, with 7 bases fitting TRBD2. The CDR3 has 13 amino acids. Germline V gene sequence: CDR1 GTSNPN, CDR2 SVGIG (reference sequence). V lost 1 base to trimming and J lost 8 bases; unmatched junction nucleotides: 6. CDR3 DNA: TGTGCCTGGAGTGGACTAGCTAAGGGTACGCAGTATTTT. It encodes CAWSGLAKGTQYF. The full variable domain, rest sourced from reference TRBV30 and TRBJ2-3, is SQTIHQWPATLVQPVGSPLSLECTVEGTSNPNLYWYRQAAGRGLQLLFYSVGIGQISSEVPQNLSASRPQDRQFILSSKKLLLSDSGFYLCAWSGLAKGTQYFGPGTRLTVL.

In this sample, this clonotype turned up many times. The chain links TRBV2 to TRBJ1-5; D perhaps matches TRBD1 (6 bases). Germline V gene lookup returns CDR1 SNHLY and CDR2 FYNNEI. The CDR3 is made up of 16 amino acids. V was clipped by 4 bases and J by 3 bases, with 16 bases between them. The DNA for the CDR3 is TGTGCCAGCAGTGTAACAGGAGGGGGGGACAATCAGCCCCAGCATTTT. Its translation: CASSVTGGGDNQPQHF.

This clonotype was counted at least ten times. This CDR3 reads CSASPGPYSNQPQHF. CDR3 nucleotides: TGCAGTGCTAGCCCAGGGCCGTATAGCAATCAGCCCCAGCATTTT. This chain uses TRBV20-1 with TRBJ1-5; tentatively, D is TRBD1 (5 bases). CDR1 and CDR2 (germline): DFQATT, SNEGSKA (reference sequence). This CDR3 region has 15 residues. Trimming shortened V by 3 bases and J by 0 bases, and 12 bases separated the two germline ends.

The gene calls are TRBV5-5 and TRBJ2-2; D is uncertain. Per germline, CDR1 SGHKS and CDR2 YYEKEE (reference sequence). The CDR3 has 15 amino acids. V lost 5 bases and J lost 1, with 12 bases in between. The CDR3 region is CASSYGWGNTGELFF. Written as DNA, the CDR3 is TGTGCCAGCAGTTATGGTTGGGGGAACACCGGGGAGCTGTTTTTT.

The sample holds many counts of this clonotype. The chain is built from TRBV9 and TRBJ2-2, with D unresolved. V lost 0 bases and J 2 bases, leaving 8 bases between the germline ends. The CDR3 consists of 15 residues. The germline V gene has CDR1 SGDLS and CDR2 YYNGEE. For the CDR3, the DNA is TGTGCCAGCAGCGTAGGGTTTACCAACACCGGGGAGCTGTTTTTT. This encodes CASSVGFTNTGELFF.

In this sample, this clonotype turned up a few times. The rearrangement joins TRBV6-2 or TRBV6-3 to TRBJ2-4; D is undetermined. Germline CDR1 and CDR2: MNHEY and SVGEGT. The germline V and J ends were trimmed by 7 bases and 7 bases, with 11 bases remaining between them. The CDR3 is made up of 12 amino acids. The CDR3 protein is CASNSPTNIQYF. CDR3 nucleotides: TGTGCCAGCAACAGCCCTACGAACATTCAGTACTTC.

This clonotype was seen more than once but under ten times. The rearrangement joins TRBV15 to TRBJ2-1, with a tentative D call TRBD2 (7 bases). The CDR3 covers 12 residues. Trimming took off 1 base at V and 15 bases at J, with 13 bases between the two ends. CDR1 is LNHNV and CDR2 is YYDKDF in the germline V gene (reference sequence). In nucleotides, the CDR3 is TGTGCCACCAGCAGAGGGGGGGGCCCGCCGTTCTTC. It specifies CATSRGGGPPFF.

CDR3 sequence reads: CASSALANEQFF. The CDR3 DNA reads as TGTGCCAGCAGTGCCCTCGCTAATGAGCAGTTCTTC. The chain carries TRBV27 and TRBJ2-1; D unresolved. The V end was cut by 5 bases, the J end by 7 bases, with 9 bases between. The length of the CDR3 is 12 residues. Germline CDR1 is MNHEY and CDR2 is SMNVEV (reference sequence).